One sample yielded the 11 T cell receptor beta chains listed below, sequenced in a study of blood T cell repertoires in COVID-19. Produced via immunoSEQ multiplex PCR; TCRdb's table is partial and in-frame only. The table lists roughly 45,000 clones, 86% of them singletons. Specimen: peripheral blood. The source is a man aged 55 to 70 with active COVID-19.

This clone was seen once. The V call is TRBV6-1, the J call TRBJ2-1; TRBD2 agrees at 9 bases. J gave up 5 bases and V 0 bases, and 8 bases lay outside the gene matches. Germline V gene sequence: CDR1 MNHNS, CDR2 SASEGT. CDR3 length: 17 residues. For the CDR3, the DNA is TGTGCCAGCAGTGAAGCGGAAGAGCGGGAGGTTCACAATGAGCAGTTCTTC. Protein product: CASSEAEEREVHNEQFF.

The genes are TRBV9 and TRBJ2-3; 8 bases agree with TRBD2. J lost 1 base, V lost 0 bases, and 4 bases had no gene match. CDR1 is SGDLS, CDR2 YYNGEE, per germline. The CDR3 sequence is 16 residues long. This CDR3 reads CASSVGSAGGTDTQYF. In nucleotides, the CDR3 is TGTGCCAGCAGCGTAGGTTCAGCGGGAGGCACAGATACGCAGTATTTT. The whole variable domain, remainder taken from reference TRBV9 and TRBJ2-3, is DSGVTQTPKHLITATGQRVTLRCSPRSGDLSVYWYQQSLDQGLQFLIQYYNGEERAKGNILERFSAQQFPDLHSELNLSSLELGDSALYFCASSVGSAGGTDTQYFGPGTRLTVL.

The V gene is TRBV18, the J gene TRBJ1-3; no firm D call. Germline CDR1 is KGHSH and CDR2 is LQKENI. V dropped 1 base and J dropped 2 bases, with 6 bases sitting between them. The CDR3 runs to 14 residues. The CDR3 sequence: CASSPQGAGNTIYF. The CDR3 DNA is TGTGCCAGCTCACCACAGGGAGCTGGAAACACCATATATTTT.

The V call is TRBV27, the J call TRBJ2-3; no clear D gene. The germline gives CDR1 MNHEY, CDR2 SMNVEV (reference sequence). This CDR3 spans 19 amino acids. V was cut by 8 bases and J by 4 bases, with 31 bases left in between. CDR3 nucleotides: TGTGCCAGCCTACCTAGGTCGCAGTACCTTTCTCCCGGCCCAGATACGCAGTATTTT. This codes for CASLPRSQYLSPGPDTQYF.

The chain is built from TRBV15 and TRBJ1-5; no definite D call. Per germline, CDR1 LNHNV and CDR2 YYDKDF (reference sequence). Trimming shortened V by 4 bases and J by 0 bases, and 16 bases separated the two germline ends. This CDR3 contains 17 residues. The DNA for the CDR3 is TGTGCCACCAGCAAAGAGGCAGCGGGCTATAGCAATCAGCCCCAGCATTTT. This codes for CATSKEAAGYSNQPQHF.

The chain combines TRBV19 with TRBJ1-2; the D is unclear. The CDR3 sequence is 14 residues long. Trimming pared 8 bases from V and 0 bases from J, leaving 13 bases between. The germline CDR1 and CDR2 sequences are LNHDA and SQIVND (reference sequence). CDR3 region: CASSRFYSNYGYTF. For the CDR3, the DNA is TGTGCCAGTTCCAGGTTCTACTCTAACTATGGCTACACCTTC.

The CDR3 nucleotides read TGCGCCAGCAGCTCGCAGGGGGCTGGGCAGTTCTTC. Translating it yields CASSSQGAGQFF. This chain links TRBV5-1 with TRBJ2-1, with 8 bases matching TRBD1. Per germline, CDR1 SGHRS and CDR2 YFSETQ. This CDR3 spans 12 amino acids. The junction had 5 bases not matched to a gene; V was cut back by 3 bases and J by 12 bases.

The chain uses TRBV5-1 and TRBJ2-7, with D maybe TRBD2 (6 bases). Germline V gene lookup returns CDR1 SGHRS and CDR2 YFSETQ. The CDR3 loop spans 16 amino acids. V was shortened by 4 bases and J by 0 bases, with 17 bases between the two germline ends. CDR3 nucleotides: TGCGCCAGCAGCAGGGAGGCCAGCGGACTCTCCTACGAGCAGTACTTC. It encodes CASSREASGLSYEQYF.

This chain uses TRBV9 with TRBJ2-2, with TRBD2 matching over 8 bases. V was pared by 0 bases and J by 5 bases, with 3 bases of the junction left unmatched. The CDR3 is made up of 15 amino acids. Germline V gives CDR1 SGDLS, CDR2 YYNGEE. The CDR3 here is CASSVDGRATGELFF. The CDR3 DNA reads TGTGCCAGCAGCGTAGACGGGAGGGCTACCGGGGAGCTGTTTTTT.

This chain connects TRBV10-2 to TRBJ2-2; 10 bases line up with TRBD2. This CDR3 is 15 amino acids long. V was pared by 7 bases and J by 7 bases, with 9 bases of the junction left unmatched. CDR1 and CDR2 from the germline V gene are WSHSY and SAAADI. For the CDR3, the DNA is TGCGCCAGCATATCCGGGACTAGCGTTAACGGGGAGCTGTTTTTT. Translating it yields CASISGTSVNGELFF.

This clone was seen just once. The V call is TRBV5-5, the J call TRBJ2-5, with 9 bases lining up with TRBD1. This CDR3 region has 15 residues. Germline CDR1 and CDR2: SGHKS and YYEKEE (reference sequence). Trimming took 4 bases from V and 4 from J; bases not matched to a gene: 8. The CDR3 DNA is TGTGCCAGCAGCGGAATACAGGGGGCAGGAGAGACCCAGTACTTC. Translating it yields CASSGIQGAGETQYF.